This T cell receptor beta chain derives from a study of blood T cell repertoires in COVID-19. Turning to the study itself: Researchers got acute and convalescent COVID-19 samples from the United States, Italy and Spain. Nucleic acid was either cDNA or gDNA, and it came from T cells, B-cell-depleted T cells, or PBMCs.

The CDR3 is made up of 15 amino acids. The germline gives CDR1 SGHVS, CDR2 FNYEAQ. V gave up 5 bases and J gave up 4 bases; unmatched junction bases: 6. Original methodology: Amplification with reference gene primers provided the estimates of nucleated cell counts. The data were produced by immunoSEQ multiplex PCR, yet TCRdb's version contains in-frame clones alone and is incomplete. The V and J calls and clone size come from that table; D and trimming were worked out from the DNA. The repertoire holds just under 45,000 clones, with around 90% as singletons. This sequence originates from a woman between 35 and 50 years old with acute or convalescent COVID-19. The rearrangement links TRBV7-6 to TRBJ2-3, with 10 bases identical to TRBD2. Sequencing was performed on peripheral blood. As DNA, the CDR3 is TGTGCCAGCAGCCTCGGACTAGCGGAATCAGATACGCAGTATTTT. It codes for CASSLGLAESDTQYF.